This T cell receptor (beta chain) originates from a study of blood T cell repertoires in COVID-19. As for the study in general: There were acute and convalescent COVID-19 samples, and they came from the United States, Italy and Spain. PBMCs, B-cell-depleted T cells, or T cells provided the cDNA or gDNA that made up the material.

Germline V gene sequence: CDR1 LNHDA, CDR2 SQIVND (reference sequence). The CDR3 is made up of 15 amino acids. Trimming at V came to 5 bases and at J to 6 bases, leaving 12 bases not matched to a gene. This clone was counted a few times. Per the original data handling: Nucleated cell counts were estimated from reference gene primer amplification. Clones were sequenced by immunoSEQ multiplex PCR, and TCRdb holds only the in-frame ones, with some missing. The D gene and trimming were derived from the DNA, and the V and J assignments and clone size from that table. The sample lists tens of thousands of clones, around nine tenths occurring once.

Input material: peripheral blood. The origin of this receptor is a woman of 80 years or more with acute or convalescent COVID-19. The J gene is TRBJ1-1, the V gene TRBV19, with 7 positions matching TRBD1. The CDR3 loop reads CASSVRYRGQPEAFF. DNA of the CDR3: TGTGCCAGTAGTGTCCGCTATAGGGGACAGCCTGAAGCTTTCTTT.